This TCR beta chain was identified during a study of cytomegalovirus exposure and HLA in healthy donors. Study-wide findings and caveats: Beyond CMV serostatus, there was no information to go on about immune exposure. HLA-A and HLA-B allele assignments for most subjects were reportedly predicted accurately using TCR beta sequences. Specificity for CMV antigens was confirmed in vitro for a few of the CMV-associated chains. Another analysis was done later, and it associated roughly 15,000 TCR beta sequences with HLA alleles at 0.05 false discovery rate.

Germline CDR1 and CDR2: MDHEN and SYDVKM. Trimming took 2 bases from V and 5 from J, leaving 10 bases between them. The CDR3 has 14 amino acids. This clone was seen a few times. Its antigen is undetermined. In the PCR, 60 Vbeta and 13 Jbeta primers were used. Here immunoSEQ multiplex PCR was the method, and the copy in TCRdb shows in-frame clones only, minus some. The sample has 100,000 to 150,000 clones; approximately 67% are singletons. The origin of this receptor is a man aged 18 to 30 in good health and CMV-seronegative. The specimen was PBMCs. The rearrangement uses TRBV28 and TRBJ1-5; no definite D call. Here the CDR3 reads CASSLDQLDQPQHF. In nucleotides, the CDR3 is TGTGCCAGCAGTTTAGATCAGTTGGATCAGCCCCAGCATTTT. Using reference TRBV28 and TRBJ1-5 for the parts outside the CDR3, the full variable domain is DVKVTQSSRYLVKRTGEKVFLECVQDMDHENMFWYRQDPGLGLRLIYFSYDVKMKEKGDIPEGYSVSREKKERFSLILESASTNQTSMYLCASSLDQLDQPQHFGDGTRLSIL.